The TCR beta chain described here comes from a study of cytomegalovirus exposure and HLA in healthy donors. Findings and limits, study-wide: Accurate HLA-A and HLA-B prediction from TCR beta sequences was reported for most subjects. The records held CMV serostatus as the only immune exposure information. A later analysis linked fewer than 20,000 TCR beta sequences to HLA alleles at 0.05 false discovery rate.

The V and J ends lost 5 bases and 3 bases respectively, with 7 bases between them. Germline CDR1 and CDR2: MDHEN and SYDVKM. The CDR3 contains 12 residues. With 60 Vbeta and 13 Jbeta primers, the PCR was carried out. The assay was immunoSEQ multiplex PCR, and TCRdb's table has in-frame clones only and misses some. The repertoire holds around 180,000 clones, with roughly 85% as singletons. Notes on this clone: Its antigen is not known.

V and J are TRBV28 and TRBJ1-2; D is ambiguous. The sequencing sample was made of PBMCs. The TCR originated in a boy between 2 and 10 years old in good health and CMV-seronegative. CDR3 sequence: CASSPQHYGYTF. The CDR3 bases are TGTGCCAGCAGTCCACAGCACTATGGCTACACCTTC.